The T cell receptor (beta chain) described here comes from a study of OX40 agonist ivuxolimab in advanced cancers. The overall study: It was permissible to have had prior anti-PD-1, anti-PD-L1 or anti-CTLA-4 therapy, and around 41% had some. General study findings and limits: Clonal expansion from baseline to week 6 occurred in both CD4+ and CD8+ T cells.

The method was immunoSEQ multiplex PCR; TCRdb's version includes in-frame clones alone and lacks a portion of them. This table holds roughly 45,000 clones, 60% to 80% found once. A note on this clone: The antigen is not known.

The germline V gene has CDR1 SGHNT and CDR2 YYREEE (reference sequence). CDR3 length equals 14 residues. The trim removed 4 bases at V and 5 bases at J, leaving 5 bases unmatched. Any history of autoimmune disease or systemic immunosuppression disqualified patients. Sequenced here: CD4+ or CD8+ T cells sorted from blood, sampled in a trial of the OX40 agonist ivuxolimab. V gene TRBV5-4 combines with J gene TRBJ2-2, with 7 nucleotides matching TRBD1. The source is an adult with an advanced solid tumor such as melanoma, head and neck, liver or kidney cancer. CDR3 sequence (DNA): TGTGCCAGCAGCCCCCCACAGGGGACCGGGGAGCTGTTTTTT. It encodes CASSPPQGTGELFF.